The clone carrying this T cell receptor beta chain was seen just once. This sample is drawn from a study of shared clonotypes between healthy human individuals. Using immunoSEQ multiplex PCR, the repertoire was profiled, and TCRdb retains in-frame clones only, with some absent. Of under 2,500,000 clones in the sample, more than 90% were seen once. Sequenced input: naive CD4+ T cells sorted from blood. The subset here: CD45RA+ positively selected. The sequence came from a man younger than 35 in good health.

DNA of the CDR3: TGCGCCAGCAGCCAAGTCCCGCTAGGTAGGGAACACGAGCAGTACTTC. Its translation is CASSQVPLGREHEQYF. The J gene is TRBJ2-7, the V gene TRBV4-1, with no clear D. Trimming stripped 1 base from V and 5 bases from J, with 18 bases between. The CDR3 is 16 amino acids. Per germline, CDR1 MGHRA and CDR2 YSYEKL.